The next 28 T cell receptor beta chains were all read from a single sample in a study of CD8+CD57+ T cells in acquired aplastic anemia. CDR3 and TCR beta VDJ profiling relied on genomic DNA as the template. TCRdb independently ran MiXCR on the reads; one entry per CDR3 protein. The table has about 200,000 distinct CDR3 sequences, 65% seen once. Those patients picked for sequencing had displayed CD8+CD57+ cell expansion on flow cytometry. The specimen was sorted CD4+, CD8+, or CD8+CD57+ T cells (not recorded which) from PBMCs. The receptor set was obtained from a human donor with aplastic anemia.

The chain uses TRBV2 and TRBJ2-3; 10 nucleotides match TRBD2. The CDR3 totals 15 residues. V lost 5 bases and J lost 4; bases outside the gene matches: 6. CDR1 SNHLY and CDR2 FYNNEI come from the germline V gene. In DNA, the CDR3 is TGTGCCAGCAGTCTTAGCGGGGGGACGTCAGATACGCAGTATTTT. Translating gives CASSLSGGTSDTQYF.

The gene calls are TRBV6-1 and TRBJ1-6; tentatively, D is TRBD1 (6 bases). The CDR3 consists of 15 residues. The V gene's germline CDR1 is MNHNS and CDR2 SASEGT. The V end was cut by 3 bases, the J end by 6 bases, with 12 bases between. The CDR3 DNA reads as TGTGCCAGCAGTGAGATGGCAGGGGCTAATTCACCCCTCCACTTT. This gives the protein CASSEMAGANSPLHF.

This clonotype is a singleton in its sample. This chain connects TRBV11-3 to TRBJ2-1, with D hard to call. The CDR3 length is 14 residues. Per the germline V gene, CDR1 is SGHNT and CDR2 is YENEEA. Trimming left V 5 bases short and J 6 bases short, with 14 bases between. This chain's CDR3 is CASSVDSTFNEQFF. The CDR3 DNA follows: TGTGCCAGCAGCGTTGATAGCACCTTCAATGAGCAGTTCTTC.

The V call is TRBV10-3, the J call TRBJ1-4; 8 bases agree with TRBD1. Germline V CDR1 and CDR2: ENHRY, SYGVKD. The CDR3 is made up of 14 amino acids. Losses at the gene ends were 4 bases for V and 12 bases for J; bases not matched to a gene: 10. CDR3 DNA: TGTGCCATCAGTGCGCGACAGGGGAGAGACGAACTGTTTTTT. Protein sequence: CAISARQGRDELFF.

This rearrangement joins TRBV12-3 or TRBV12-4 to TRBJ1-1; TRBD1 might be the D (6 bases). The CDR3 is 16 amino acids. Between the trimmed V and J ends, which lost 2 bases and 6 bases, there was a span of 19 bases. In DNA form, the CDR3 reads TGTGCCAGCAGTTTAACCGGGGGCAGGGGTCAAGCTGAAGCTTTCTTT. This codes for CASSLTGGRGQAEAFF.

V and J are TRBV20-1 and TRBJ1-1; the D is unclear. The germline V and J ends were trimmed by 5 bases and 6 bases, with 7 bases remaining between them. The CDR3 sequence is 10 residues long. Germline V gene data show CDR1 as DFQATT and CDR2 as SNEGSKA (reference sequence). The CDR3 DNA reads as TGCAGTGCTCCGAGGGCTGAAGCTTTCTTT. This codes for CSAPRAEAFF.

Worth noting for this clonotype: At one end the junction does not follow the germline gene, possibly because of a read error. The rearrangement uses TRBV24-1 and TRBJ2-1, with D possibly being TRBD2 (5 bases). CDR1 KGHDR and CDR2 SFDVKD come from the germline V gene. The CDR3 runs 17 residues. The CDR3 loop is CTTSDSKTRRSNNEQFF. CDR3 nucleotide sequence: TGTACCACCAGTGACTCGAAAACTAGGCGGTCCAACAATGAGCAGTTCTTC.

The rearrangement links TRBV9 to TRBJ2-7; D not resolved. Trimming stripped 0 bases from V and 4 bases from J, with 11 bases between. CDR3 size: 14 residues. Looked up from germline, CDR1 is SGDLS and CDR2 is YYNGEE. CDR3 sequence (DNA): TGTGCCAGCAGCGTAGACTTCTTAAGTTACGAGCAGTACTTC. This gives the protein CASSVDFLSYEQYF.

V usage is TRBV5-4 and J usage is TRBJ1-5, with 7 bases lining up with TRBD1. Germline CDR1 SGHNT, CDR2 YYREEE (reference sequence). The CDR3 covers 15 residues. The ends lost 2 bases at V and 6 bases at J; junction bases unmatched: 8. CDR3 in amino acids: CASSLGGTDFQPQHF. CDR3 nucleotides: TGTGCCAGCAGCTTAGGAGGGACAGACTTTCAGCCCCAGCATTTT.

There are a few counts of this clonotype. The rearrangement uses TRBV2 and TRBJ2-7, with 8 bases matching TRBD1. Germline values: CDR1 SNHLY, CDR2 FYNNEI. CDR3 length: 13 amino acids. V trimming: 11 bases; J trimming: 2 bases; junction bases outside the gene matches: 8. The CDR3 DNA follows: TGTGCCGCGGCTAAACAGGGGGCCTACGAGCAGTACTTC. This codes for CAAAKQGAYEQYF.

The rearrangement joins TRBV7-9 to TRBJ1-1, with D possibly being TRBD1 (6 bases). CDR1 is SEHNR and CDR2 is FQNEAQ in the germline V gene (reference sequence). Trimming cost V 5 bases and J 5 bases, with 9 bases left between them. CDR3 length: 12 residues. The CDR3 region has the DNA TGTGCCAGCAGCCAAGGACAGACTGAAGCTTTCTTT. Residues: CASSQGQTEAFF.

The chain joins TRBV15 to TRBJ2-1; D is ambiguous. The CDR3 runs 14 residues. CDR1 LNHNV and CDR2 YYDKDF come from the germline V gene (reference sequence). V was trimmed by 3 bases and J by 6 bases, leaving 12 bases between them. DNA of the CDR3: TGTGCCACCAGCAGCGGCCGGGCTTCCAATGAGCAGTTCTTC. Protein product: CATSSGRASNEQFF.

This clonotype was found many times. The chain combines TRBV4-1 with TRBJ2-2, with D possibly being TRBD1 (5 bases). The CDR3 contains 16 residues. Trimming pared 0 bases from V and 2 bases from J, leaving 10 bases between. CDR1 and CDR2 (germline): MGHRA, YSYEKL. Here the CDR3 reads CASSQEFQGNTGELFF. CDR3 in DNA: TGCGCCAGCAGCCAAGAATTCCAGGGCAACACCGGGGAGCTGTTTTTT.

The rearrangement links TRBV5-1 to TRBJ2-7, with D perhaps matching TRBD1 or TRBD2 (6 bases each). The length of the CDR3 is 14 residues. Trimming took 3 bases from V and 7 from J, leaving 17 bases between them. The germline CDR1 and CDR2 sequences are SGHRS and YFSETQ. The CDR3 loop reads CASSSVTGAGEQYF. In DNA form, the CDR3 reads TGCGCCAGCAGCTCCGTTACGGGGGCGGGAGAGCAGTACTTC.

This rearrangement joins TRBV2 to TRBJ2-5; D remains unclear. CDR1 is SNHLY and CDR2 is FYNNEI in the germline V gene. Trimming removed 7 bases at V and 0 bases at J, with 3 bases between. CDR3 length: 11 amino acids. CDR3 residues: CASMYQETQYF. CDR3 bases: TGTGCCAGCATGTACCAAGAGACCCAGTACTTC.

CDR3 coding DNA: TGCGCCAGCAGTGACCTGGGCAGGGAGACCCAGTACTTC. Translating gives CASSDLGRETQYF. The chain employs TRBV10-1 and TRBJ2-5; D is unresolved. This CDR3 is built from 13 residues. Trimming removed 3 bases at V and 5 bases at J, with 10 bases between. Germline V lookup: CDR1 WNHNN, CDR2 SYGVQD (reference sequence).

This clonotype was detected once. This sequence joins TRBV5-1 and TRBJ2-3; tentatively, D is TRBD1 (6 bases). CDR3 size: 16 residues. Germline loops: CDR1 SGHRS, CDR2 YFSETQ. V lost 0 bases and J lost 5, with 16 bases in between. CDR3 nucleotides: TGCGCCAGCAGCTTGGAGGGGACACAGGGTATAGATACGCAGTATTTT. Translated: CASSLEGTQGIDTQYF.

The rearrangement links TRBV5-1 to TRBJ1-2; TRBD1 is a possible D gene (6 bases). Per the germline V gene, CDR1 is SGHRS and CDR2 is YFSETQ. The V gene lost 4 bases and the J gene lost 3 bases, with 13 bases spanning the gap. The CDR3 runs to 14 residues. CDR3 region: CASSPQGRDYGYTF. CDR3 DNA: TGCGCCAGCAGCCCCCAGGGGCGGGACTATGGCTACACCTTC. Full variable domain (missing parts from reference TRBV5-1 and TRBJ1-2): KAGVTQTPRYLIKTRGQQVTLSCSPISGHRSVSWYQQTPGQGLQFLFEYFSETQRNKGNFPGRFSGRQFSNSRSEMNVSTLELGDSALYLCASSPQGRDYGYTFGSGTRLTVV.

This rearrangement joins TRBV7-3 to TRBJ2-1; 10 bases are a match to TRBD1. Losses at the gene ends were 1 base for V and 7 bases for J; bases not matched to a gene: 7. The CDR3 contains 16 residues. Germline V gene lookup returns CDR1 SGHTA and CDR2 FQGTGA. CDR3 protein: CASSLKSGQGLNEQFF. CDR3 sequence (DNA): TGTGCCAGCAGCTTAAAGTCGGGACAGGGGTTGAATGAGCAGTTCTTC.

This sequence joins TRBV7-3 and TRBJ1-1; perhaps TRBD1 as D (5 bases). Germline assignment: CDR1 SGHTA and CDR2 FQGTGA. Trimming removed 9 bases from V and 7 bases from J, with 24 bases in between. The CDR3 consists of 15 residues. The CDR3 DNA is TGTGCCAGAACCGTGGCGGCCTGGGGACCAGATGAAGCTTTCTTT. It translates to CARTVAAWGPDEAFF.

This sequence joins TRBV19 and TRBJ1-1; D might be TRBD1 (6 bases). Germline CDR1 is LNHDA and CDR2 is SQIVND (reference sequence). V was clipped by 4 bases and J by 1 base, with 10 bases between them. CDR3 length equals 14 residues. Here the CDR3 reads CASSKQGGNTEAFF. In nucleotides, the CDR3 is TGTGCCAGTAGTAAACAGGGCGGGAACACTGAAGCTTTCTTT.

The chain joins TRBV19 to TRBJ1-1; D gene unclear. Germline CDR1 LNHDA, CDR2 SQIVND (reference sequence). The V and J ends lost 7 bases and 1 base respectively, with 13 bases between them. The CDR3 consists of 14 residues. CDR3 loop: CASIEGRRNTEAFF. The CDR3 DNA follows: TGTGCCAGTATCGAGGGTAGGAGGAACACTGAAGCTTTCTTT.

The V and J genes are TRBV7-4 and TRBJ2-1; possibly TRBD2 for D (7 bases). The CDR3 runs 15 residues. Germline V gene data show CDR1 as SGHVT and CDR2 as SQSDAQ. V dropped 6 bases and J dropped 4 bases, with 16 bases sitting between them. Here the CDR3 DNA reads TGTGCCAGCAGTTTATGGGGGGGCCGGTACAATGAGCAGTTCTTC. The encoded protein is CASSLWGGRYNEQFF.

This clonotype was picked up many times. The CDR3 DNA sequence: TGTGCCAGCAGGGAGACAGGGACCGACGAGCAGTACTTC. As protein: CASRETGTDEQYF. The chain employs TRBV28 and TRBJ2-7; 7 nucleotides line up with TRBD1. V shed 6 bases and J 5 bases; nucleotides not matched to a gene: 7. Germline CDR1 reads MDHEN; CDR2 reads SYDVKM. The CDR3 spans 13 residues.

The chain couples TRBV24-1 to TRBJ2-1, with TRBD1 identical over 9 bases. CDR3 length: 16 residues. V lost 4 bases to trimming and J lost 7 bases; unmatched junction nucleotides: 10. Germline-derived CDR1 and CDR2 are KGHDR and SFDVKD. The CDR3 bases are TGTGCCACCAGTGACCGTACAGGGGGCAGTTTAAATGAGCAGTTCTTC. Protein product: CATSDRTGGSLNEQFF.

In its sample, this clonotype was seen once. This chain links TRBV9 with TRBJ2-5; tentative D call: TRBD1 (5 bases). The CDR3 consists of 16 residues. V lost 0 bases to trimming and J lost 1 base, with 13 bases between them. Germline V CDR1 and CDR2: SGDLS, YYNGEE. In DNA, the CDR3 is TGTGCCAGCAGCGTAGGGGGCGTTGGAGCCCAAGAGACCCAGTACTTC. Its translation: CASSVGGVGAQETQYF.

CDR3 sequence: CASRELSGSTQYF. DNA of the CDR3: TGTGCCAGCAGGGAACTTAGCGGGAGTACGCAGTATTTT. V and J are TRBV2 and TRBJ2-3, with 9 positions matching TRBD2. Germline V gene lookup returns CDR1 SNHLY and CDR2 FYNNEI. The CDR3 spans 13 residues. V lost 6 bases to trimming and J lost 8 bases; unmatched junction nucleotides: 6.

The chain couples TRBV25-1 to TRBJ1-1, with D possibly TRBD1 on 6 matching bases. V lost 2 bases and J 0 bases, leaving 10 bases between the germline ends. Germline V CDR1 and CDR2: MGHDK, SYGVNS. The CDR3 runs 15 residues. The CDR3 DNA follows: TGTGCCAGCAGTGAACGGGGGGCGGTGAACACTGAAGCTTTCTTT. Translated: CASSERGAVNTEAFF.